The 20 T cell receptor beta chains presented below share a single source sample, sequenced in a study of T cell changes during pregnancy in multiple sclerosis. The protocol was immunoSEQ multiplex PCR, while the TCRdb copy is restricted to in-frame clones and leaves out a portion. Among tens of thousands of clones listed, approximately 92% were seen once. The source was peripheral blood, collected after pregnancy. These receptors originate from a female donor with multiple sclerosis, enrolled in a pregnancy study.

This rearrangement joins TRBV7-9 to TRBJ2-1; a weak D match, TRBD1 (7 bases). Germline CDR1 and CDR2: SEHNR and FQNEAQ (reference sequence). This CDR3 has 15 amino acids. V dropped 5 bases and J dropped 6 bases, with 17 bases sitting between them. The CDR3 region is CASSATGEAGNEQFF. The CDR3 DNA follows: TGTGCCAGCAGCGCCACAGGGGAGGCCGGCAATGAGCAGTTCTTC.

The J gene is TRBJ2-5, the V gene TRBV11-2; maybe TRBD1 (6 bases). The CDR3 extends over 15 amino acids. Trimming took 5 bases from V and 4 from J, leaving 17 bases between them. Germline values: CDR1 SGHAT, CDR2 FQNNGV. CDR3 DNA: TGTGCCAGCAGCCGCCTCGACAGGCCTGGAGAGACCCAGTACTTC. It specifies CASSRLDRPGETQYF.

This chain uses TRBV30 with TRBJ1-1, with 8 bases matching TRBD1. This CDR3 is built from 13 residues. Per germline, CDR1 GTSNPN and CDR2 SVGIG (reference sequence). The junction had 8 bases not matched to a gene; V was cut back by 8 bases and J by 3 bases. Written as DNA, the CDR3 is TGTGCCAGTGCGCGACAGGGGTACACTGAAGCTTTCTTT. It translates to CASARQGYTEAFF.

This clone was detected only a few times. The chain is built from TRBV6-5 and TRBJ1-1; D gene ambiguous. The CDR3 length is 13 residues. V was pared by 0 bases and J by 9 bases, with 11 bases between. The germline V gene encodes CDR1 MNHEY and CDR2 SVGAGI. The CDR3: CASSYSVRGKAFF. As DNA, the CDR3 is TGTGCCAGCAGTTACTCAGTCCGCGGTAAAGCTTTCTTT.

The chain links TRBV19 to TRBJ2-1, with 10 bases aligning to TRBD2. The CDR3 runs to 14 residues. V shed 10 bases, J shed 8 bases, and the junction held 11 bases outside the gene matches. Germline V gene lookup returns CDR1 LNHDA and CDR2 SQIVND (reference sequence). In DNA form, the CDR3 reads TGTGCCACGGATAGCGGGAGGAAAAGAGATGAGCAGTTCTTC. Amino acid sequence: CATDSGRKRDEQFF.

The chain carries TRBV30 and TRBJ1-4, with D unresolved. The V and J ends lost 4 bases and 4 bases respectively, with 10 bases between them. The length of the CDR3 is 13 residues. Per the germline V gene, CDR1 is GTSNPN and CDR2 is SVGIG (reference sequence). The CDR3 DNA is TGTGCCTGGAAACGGTCTGTTAATGAAAAACTGTTTTTT. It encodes CAWKRSVNEKLFF.

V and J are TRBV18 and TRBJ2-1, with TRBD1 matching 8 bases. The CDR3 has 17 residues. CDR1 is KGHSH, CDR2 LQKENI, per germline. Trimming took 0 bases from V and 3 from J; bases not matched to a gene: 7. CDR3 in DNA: TGTGCCAGCTCACCACCGGGGGACAGGAACCTCTACAATGAGCAGTTCTTC. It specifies CASSPPGDRNLYNEQFF.

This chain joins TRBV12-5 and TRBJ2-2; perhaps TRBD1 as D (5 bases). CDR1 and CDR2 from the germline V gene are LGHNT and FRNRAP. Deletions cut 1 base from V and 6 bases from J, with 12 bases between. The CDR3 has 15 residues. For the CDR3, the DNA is TGTGCTAGTGGTTTGGGATACACAGGCCCCGGGGAGCTGTTTTTT. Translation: CASGLGYTGPGELFF.

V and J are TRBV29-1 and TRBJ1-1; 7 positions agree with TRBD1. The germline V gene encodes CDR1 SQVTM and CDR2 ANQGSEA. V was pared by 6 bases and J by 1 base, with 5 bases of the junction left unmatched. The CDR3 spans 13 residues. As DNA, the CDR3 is TGCAGCGTCAGGACAGGCCGGAACACTGAAGCTTTCTTT. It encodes CSVRTGRNTEAFF.

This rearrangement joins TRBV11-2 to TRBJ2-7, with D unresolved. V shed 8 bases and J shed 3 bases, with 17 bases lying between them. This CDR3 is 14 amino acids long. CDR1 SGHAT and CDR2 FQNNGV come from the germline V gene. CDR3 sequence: CASRHTKQSYEQYF. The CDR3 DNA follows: TGTGCCAGCCGGCACACAAAACAGAGCTACGAGCAGTACTTC.

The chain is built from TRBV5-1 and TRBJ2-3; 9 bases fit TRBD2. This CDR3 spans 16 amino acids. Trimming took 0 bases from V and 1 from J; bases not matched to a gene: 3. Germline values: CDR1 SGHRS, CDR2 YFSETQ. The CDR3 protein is CASSLGTSAGTDTQYF. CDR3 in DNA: TGCGCCAGCAGCTTGGGGACTAGCGCCGGCACAGATACGCAGTATTTT.

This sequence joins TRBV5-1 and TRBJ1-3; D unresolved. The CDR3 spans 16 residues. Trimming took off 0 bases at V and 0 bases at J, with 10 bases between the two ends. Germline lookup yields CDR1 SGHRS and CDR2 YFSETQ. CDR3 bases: TGCGCCAGCAGCTTGGTCGGTGGTGACTCTGGAAACACCATATATTTT. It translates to CASSLVGGDSGNTIYF.

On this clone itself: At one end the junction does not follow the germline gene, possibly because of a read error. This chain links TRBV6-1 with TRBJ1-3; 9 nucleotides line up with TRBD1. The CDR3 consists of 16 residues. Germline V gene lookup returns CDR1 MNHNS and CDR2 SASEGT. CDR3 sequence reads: CASREEQGALGNTIYF. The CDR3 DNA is TGTGCCAGCAGGGAAGAACAGGGGGCATTGGGAAACACCATATATTTT.

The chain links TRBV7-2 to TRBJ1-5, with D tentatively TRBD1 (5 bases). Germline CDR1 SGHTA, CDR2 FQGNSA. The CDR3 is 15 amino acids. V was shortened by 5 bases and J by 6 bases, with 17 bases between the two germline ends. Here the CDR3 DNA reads TGTGCCAGCAGCCTGGGGGGATCGGGAGGTCAGCCCCAGCATTTT. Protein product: CASSLGGSGGQPQHF.

The CDR3, as DNA: TGTGCCAGCCGGAAGGGGACAGGGGTCATTTGGAATCAGCCCCAGCATTTT. This translates into CASRKGTGVIWNQPQHF. The chain has TRBV7-6 and TRBJ1-5; 10 bases line up with TRBD1. In germline, CDR1 is SGHVS, CDR2 FNYEAQ. The CDR3 is made up of 17 amino acids. J lost 4 bases, V lost 8 bases, and 14 bases had no gene match. The variable domain in full, with the rest retrieved from reference TRBV7-6 and TRBJ1-5, is GAGVSQSPRYKVTKRGQDVALRCDPISGHVSLYWYRQALGQGPEFLTYFNYEAQQDKSGLPNDRFSAERPEGSISTLTIQRTEQRDSAMYRCASRKGTGVIWNQPQHFGDGTRLSIL.

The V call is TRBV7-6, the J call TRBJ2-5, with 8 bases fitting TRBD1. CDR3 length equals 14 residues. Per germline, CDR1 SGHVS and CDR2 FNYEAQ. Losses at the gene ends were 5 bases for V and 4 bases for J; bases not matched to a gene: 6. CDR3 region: CASSHGQGRETQYF. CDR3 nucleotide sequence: TGTGCCAGCAGCCATGGACAGGGCCGAGAGACCCAGTACTTC. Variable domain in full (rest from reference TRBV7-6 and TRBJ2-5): GAGVSQSPRYKVTKRGQDVALRCDPISGHVSLYWYRQALGQGPEFLTYFNYEAQQDKSGLPNDRFSAERPEGSISTLTIQRTEQRDSAMYRCASSHGQGRETQYFGPGTRLLVL.

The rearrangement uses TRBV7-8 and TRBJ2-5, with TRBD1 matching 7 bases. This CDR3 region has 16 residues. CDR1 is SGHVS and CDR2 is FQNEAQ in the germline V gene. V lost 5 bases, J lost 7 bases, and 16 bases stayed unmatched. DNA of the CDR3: TGTGCCAGCAGCCCCTGGGACAGTCCAAGAGAAGGGACCCAGTACTTC. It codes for CASSPWDSPREGTQYF.

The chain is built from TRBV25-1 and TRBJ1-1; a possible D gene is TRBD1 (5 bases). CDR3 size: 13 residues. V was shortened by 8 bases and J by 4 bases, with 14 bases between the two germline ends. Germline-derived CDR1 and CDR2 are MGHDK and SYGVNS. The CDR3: CASGNTGATEAFF. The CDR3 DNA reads TGTGCCAGCGGGAACACTGGGGCCACTGAAGCTTTCTTT.

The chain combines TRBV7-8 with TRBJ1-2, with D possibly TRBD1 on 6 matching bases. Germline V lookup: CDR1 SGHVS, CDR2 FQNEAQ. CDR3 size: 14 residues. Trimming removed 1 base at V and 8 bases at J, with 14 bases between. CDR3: CASSLGAGARGYTF. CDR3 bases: TGTGCCAGCAGCTTAGGGGCGGGGGCGCGCGGCTACACCTTC.

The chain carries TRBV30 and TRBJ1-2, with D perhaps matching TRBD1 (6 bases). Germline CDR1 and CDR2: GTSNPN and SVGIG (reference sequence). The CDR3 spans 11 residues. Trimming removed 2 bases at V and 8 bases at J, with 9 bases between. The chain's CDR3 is CAWSRGTGYTF. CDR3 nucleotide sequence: TGTGCCTGGAGTAGGGGGACGGGCTACACCTTC.